This T cell receptor (beta chain) came from a study of blood T cell repertoires in COVID-19. Study in general: Samples came from the United States, Italy and Spain, spanning acute and convalescent COVID-19. PBMCs, B-cell-depleted T cells, or T cells provided the cDNA or gDNA that made up the material.

The length of the CDR3 is 11 residues. Trimming removed 7 bases from V and 8 bases from J, with 8 bases in between. Per the original data handling: It was from reference gene primer amplification that nucleated cell counts were estimated. Assay: immunoSEQ multiplex PCR; the TCRdb copy retains only in-frame clones and omits some. V and J calls and clone size are copied from that table; D and trimming were computed from the DNA. The sample records some 150,000 clones, around 86% being singletons. Only a few counts were recorded for this clone. V is TRBV12-3 or TRBV12-4 and J is TRBJ1-4; D gene unclear. The sequence was collected from a woman at least 80 years old in a cohort sampled during active or convalescent COVID-19. Sequencing was performed on peripheral blood. The CDR3: CASKSVEKLFF. CDR3 coding DNA: TGTGCCAGCAAGTCAGTAGAAAAACTGTTTTTT.